The 20 T cell receptor beta chains in this list originate from one sample, sequenced in a study of OX40 agonist ivuxolimab in advanced cancers. Using immunoSEQ multiplex PCR, the repertoire was profiled, and TCRdb retains in-frame clones only, with some absent. The data contain 68,000 or so clones, roughly 85% of them singletons. This specimen consisted of CD4+ or CD8+ T cells sorted from blood, obtained in a trial of the OX40 agonist ivuxolimab. The receptor source for this set is an adult with an advanced solid tumor such as melanoma, head and neck, liver or kidney cancer.

The chain combines TRBV9 with TRBJ1-2; TRBD1 is a possible D gene (6 bases). V was clipped by 0 bases and J by 7 bases, with 16 bases between them. Germline values: CDR1 SGDLS, CDR2 YYNGEE. CDR3 length: 15 residues. CDR3: CASSVEGIGTSGYTF. The CDR3 coding sequence is TGTGCCAGCAGCGTAGAGGGGATTGGGACATCTGGCTACACCTTC.

The rearrangement joins TRBV19 to TRBJ1-2, with 8 nucleotides matching TRBD1. J lost 0 bases, V lost 1 base, and 1 base had no gene match. The germline gives CDR1 LNHDA, CDR2 SQIVND (reference sequence). The CDR3 consists of 15 residues. DNA for the CDR3: TGTGCCAGTAGTATAGGGACAGGGTCTAACTATGGCTACACCTTC. Translating it yields CASSIGTGSNYGYTF.

This rearrangement joins TRBV28 to TRBJ2-6; D might be TRBD1 (5 bases). CDR1 MDHEN and CDR2 SYDVKM come from the germline V gene. V lost 4 bases to trimming and J lost 1 base, with 14 bases between them. This CDR3 comprises 17 residues. The CDR3 loop is CASSSPQDNSGANVLTF. In DNA form, the CDR3 reads TGTGCCAGCAGTTCCCCACAGGACAATTCTGGGGCCAACGTCCTGACTTTC.

The chain uses TRBV9 and TRBJ2-3; TRBD2 matches 14 bases. Germline loops: CDR1 SGDLS, CDR2 YYNGEE. There are 16 residues in the CDR3. Germline trimming cut 4 bases from V and 7 bases from J; bases unmatched to any gene: 8. The DNA of the CDR3 is TGTGCCAGCAGCTCCAGACTAGCGGGGGGGAGAAATACGCAGTATTTT. Amino acids: CASSSRLAGGRNTQYF.

The chain has TRBV4-2 and TRBJ1-2; D is ambiguous. The CDR3 is made up of 14 amino acids. V dropped 0 bases and J dropped 4 bases, with 9 bases sitting between them. Germline CDR1 reads LGHNA; CDR2 reads YNFKEQ. CDR3 nucleotides: TGTGCCAGCAGCCAAGATCCCACGGTCTATGGCTACACCTTC. This codes for CASSQDPTVYGYTF.

The CDR3 bases are TGCGCCAGCAGTGGCCCCCAGAGCGGGGGATACAATGAGCAGTTCTTC. It translates to CASSGPQSGGYNEQFF. This chain uses TRBV10-1 with TRBJ2-1, with TRBD2 matching over 8 bases. This CDR3 has 16 residues. Germline V CDR1 and CDR2: WNHNN, SYGVQD (reference sequence). The V gene end was trimmed by 4 bases and the J gene end by 4 bases; junction bases not matched to a gene: 9.

The rearrangement uses TRBV2 and TRBJ2-3; TRBD2 agrees at 11 bases. Trimming at V came to 7 bases and at J to 2 bases, leaving 5 bases not matched to a gene. Per the germline V gene, CDR1 is SNHLY and CDR2 is FYNNEI. This CDR3 has 15 amino acids. The CDR3 sequence is CASNLLAGATDTQYF. CDR3 DNA sequence: TGTGCCAGCAATCTACTAGCGGGAGCCACAGATACGCAGTATTTT.

The rearrangement uses TRBV27 and TRBJ1-2; the D gene is possibly TRBD1 (5 bases). Germline CDR1 and CDR2: MNHEY and SMNVEV (reference sequence). The CDR3 has 13 amino acids. Deletions cut 6 bases from V and 4 bases from J, with 12 bases between. In DNA form, the CDR3 reads TGTGCCAGCAGCCCGGGACGGATCTATGGCTACACCTTC. Translated, it gives CASSPGRIYGYTF.

This chain joins TRBV9 and TRBJ2-1, with TRBD1 matching over 7 bases. Germline V lookup: CDR1 SGDLS, CDR2 YYNGEE. V lost 3 bases to trimming and J lost 7 bases; unmatched junction nucleotides: 10. This CDR3 has 15 amino acids. This chain's CDR3 is CASSAASGQPNEQFF. CDR3 nucleotide sequence: TGTGCCAGCAGCGCGGCCTCGGGACAGCCTAATGAGCAGTTCTTC.

The chain carries TRBV19 and TRBJ2-7; 13 positions agree with TRBD2. V dropped 7 bases and J dropped 3; count of bases not matched to a gene: 3. The CDR3 is 14 amino acids. Germline values: CDR1 LNHDA, CDR2 SQIVND (reference sequence). The CDR3 nucleotides are TGTGCCAGTAAGAGGACTAGCGGGAGCTACGAGCAGTACTTC. This codes for CASKRTSGSYEQYF.

The chain couples TRBV7-3 to TRBJ1-1; possible D gene TRBD1, 6 bases. The CDR3 length is 13 residues. Germline V gene data show CDR1 as SGHTA and CDR2 as FQGTGA. Here the CDR3 reads CATKRGTNTEAFF. The CDR3 bases are TGTGCTACGAAAAGGGGGACGAACACTGAAGCTTTCTTT.

The count of this clone is one. V gene TRBV27 combines with J gene TRBJ2-5; 11 positions match TRBD1. CDR1 and CDR2 (germline): MNHEY, SMNVEV (reference sequence). CDR3 length: 15 amino acids. Trimming at V came to 6 bases and at J to 5 bases, leaving 8 bases not matched to a gene. The CDR3 bases are TGTGCCAGCAGAAAGGGACAGGGGGGATCGGAGACCCAGTACTTC. Its translation: CASRKGQGGSETQYF.

This clone was detected only a few times. J is TRBJ1-6 and V is TRBV2, with D unclear. Trimming took off 2 bases at V and 10 bases at J, with 15 bases between the two ends. The V gene's germline CDR1 is SNHLY and CDR2 FYNNEI. The CDR3 totals 15 residues. DNA for the CDR3: TGTGCCAGCAGTGAATTGGGCCACAGAGGGTCACCCCTCCACTTT. It yields the protein CASSELGHRGSPLHF.

The V gene is TRBV30, the J gene TRBJ2-7; D perhaps matches TRBD2 (6 bases). V was cut by 3 bases and J by 1 base, with 13 bases left in between. The CDR3 loop spans 14 amino acids. Germline loops: CDR1 GTSNPN, CDR2 SVGIG (reference sequence). The DNA of the CDR3 is TGTGCCTGGAGGGACTCCGGGGGATCCTACGAGCAGTACTTC. This gives the protein CAWRDSGGSYEQYF.

The chain is built from TRBV9 and TRBJ2-1; D remains ambiguous. The CDR3 has 14 residues. V was cut by 0 bases and J by 5 bases, with 9 bases left in between. The germline V gene has CDR1 SGDLS and CDR2 YYNGEE. The CDR3 spells CASSVAAGDNEQFF. As DNA, the CDR3 is TGTGCCAGCAGCGTAGCGGCAGGAGACAATGAGCAGTTCTTC.

The chain combines TRBV5-1 with TRBJ2-2, with TRBD1 matching over 8 bases. Germline V gene lookup returns CDR1 SGHRS and CDR2 YFSETQ. This CDR3 is built from 16 residues. V trimming: 4 bases; J trimming: 6 bases; junction bases outside the gene matches: 11. The CDR3 nucleotides are TGCGCCAGCAGCCGGACAGGGAGTAAGAGTGCCGGGGAGCTGTTTTTT. Protein product: CASSRTGSKSAGELFF. Complete variable domain (other parts from reference TRBV5-1 and TRBJ2-2): KAGVTQTPRYLIKTRGQQVTLSCSPISGHRSVSWYQQTPGQGLQFLFEYFSETQRNKGNFPGRFSGRQFSNSRSEMNVSTLELGDSALYLCASSRTGSKSAGELFFGEGSRLTVL.

The table lists this clone with a few counts. V gene TRBV7-9 combines with J gene TRBJ2-3; 7 bases match TRBD1. The CDR3 contains 17 residues. Germline CDR1 is SEHNR and CDR2 is FQNEAQ (reference sequence). J lost 2 bases, V lost 3 bases, and 11 bases had no gene match. Here the CDR3 reads CASSFTFSTGITDTQYF. CDR3 in DNA: TGTGCCAGCAGCTTTACGTTTTCGACAGGGATCACAGATACGCAGTATTTT.

This clone has only a few counts. The rearrangement uses TRBV7-9 and TRBJ2-7; D is possibly TRBD2 (5 bases). This CDR3 spans 14 amino acids. Germline V gene sequence: CDR1 SEHNR, CDR2 FQNEAQ (reference sequence). The V and J ends lost 3 bases and 4 bases respectively, with 13 bases between them. For the CDR3, the DNA is TGTGCCAGCAGCTTGAGAGGGAGTGATTACGAGCAGTACTTC. Protein: CASSLRGSDYEQYF.

The chain links TRBV6-1 to TRBJ1-2; D unclear. The CDR3 has 14 residues. Looked up from germline, CDR1 is MNHNS and CDR2 is SASEGT. With 1 base removed from V and 8 bases from J, the gap between germline ends came to 14 bases. For the CDR3, the DNA is TGTGCCAGCAGTGAAGATGTGTCGGGGAACGGCTACACCTTC. It translates to CASSEDVSGNGYTF.

The V call is TRBV6-6, the J call TRBJ1-5, with 7 bases identical to TRBD1. CDR3 length equals 14 residues. Germline-derived CDR1 and CDR2 are MNHNY and SVGAGI (reference sequence). The V segment lost 5 bases and the J segment 3 bases; nucleotides outside the gene matches: 4. CDR3 protein: CASSLGQINQPQHF. CDR3 coding DNA: TGTGCCAGCAGTCTGGGACAGATCAATCAGCCCCAGCATTTT.